This T cell receptor beta chain emerged from a study of T cells in localized non-small cell lung cancer. Assay used: immunoSEQ multiplex PCR; TCRdb lists only in-frame clones, some missing. The sample has around 70,000 clones, roughly nine tenths seen once. Findings of the study overall: In uninvolved adjacent lung, T cell clonality reached its highest value, exceeding tumor. Median around 54 top-100 tumor clones were shared with paired adjacent lung. There was an association of higher blood T cell density with longer overall survival.

Germline CDR1 LGHNA, CDR2 YSLEER. The CDR3 contains 15 residues. V was clipped by 4 bases and J by 7 bases, with 19 bases between them. As concerns this clone: Its cognate antigen is unknown.

This receptor was taken from a male donor older than 55 with stage III squamous cell lung carcinoma. This sample comprised peripheral blood, obtained before any cancer treatment. The chain carries TRBV4-3 and TRBJ1-2; D possibly corresponds to TRBD1 (5 bases). The CDR3 coding sequence is TGCGCCAGCAGCCCAGCGGTCAGGGTTGTTGGTGGCTACACCTTC. It yields the protein CASSPAVRVVGGYTF.